These T cell receptor beta chains were read from a single sample in a study of T cell repertoires in cytomegalovirus infection. Their specific antigens are unknown. TCRdb analysed the reads with MiXCR anew, one entry per CDR3 protein. The table lists about 890,000 distinct CDR3 sequences, 25% to 40% of them singletons. Source: cultured CD8+ T cells from PBMCs, taken from culture after CMV antigen stimulation. Receptors originate from a human donor in good health (CMV status not recorded). Some clones in this sample may be carry-over from other donors' samples. Both conserved end residues are part of each CDR3. Fields, in order: J gene, V gene, D gene, clone size, CDR3 protein, CDR3 DNA. A D gene is named only where the DNA matches it firmly. Rows may omit the clone size; those that give it use once, few, many or a size class.

j_call: TRBJ1-2; v_call: TRBV6-2/TRBV6-3; d_call: TRBD1; clone_size: .; cdr3_aa: CASSPTRDRVGYTF; cdr3_nt: TGTGCCAGCAGCCCTACGAGGGACAGGGTAGGCTACACCTTC
j_call: TRBJ1-2; v_call: TRBV12-3/TRBV12-4; d_call: .; clone_size: .; cdr3_aa: CASSLVGGHGYTF; cdr3_nt: TGTGCCAGCAGTTTAGTCGGGGGGCATGGCTACACCTTC
j_call: TRBJ2-1; v_call: TRBV6-5; d_call: TRBD2; clone_size: many; cdr3_aa: CASSYSQRGAYNEQFF; cdr3_nt: TGTGCCAGCAGTTACTCTCAGCGGGGGGCGTACAATGAGCAGTTCTTC
j_call: TRBJ2-3; v_call: TRBV7-6; d_call: .; clone_size: many; cdr3_aa: CASSLAAGSTDTQYF; cdr3_nt: TGTGCCAGCAGCTTAGCGGCGGGGTCAACAGATACGCAGTATTTT
j_call: TRBJ1-2; v_call: TRBV7-8; d_call: .; clone_size: few; cdr3_aa: CASSLDDGYTF; cdr3_nt: TGTGCCAGCAGCTTAGACGATGGCTACACCTTC
j_call: TRBJ1-5; v_call: TRBV7-2; d_call: .; clone_size: .; cdr3_aa: CASSLWIGGDQPQHF; cdr3_nt: TGTGCCAGCAGCTTATGGATCGGGGGGGATCAGCCCCAGCATTTT
j_call: TRBJ1-3; v_call: TRBV6-5; d_call: .; clone_size: .; cdr3_aa: CASSPYFGNTIYF; cdr3_nt: TGTGCCAGCAGTCCTTATTTTGGAAACACCATATATTTT
j_call: TRBJ2-5; v_call: TRBV7-2; d_call: TRBD2; clone_size: many; cdr3_aa: CASSLAARGVQETQYF; cdr3_nt: TGTGCCAGCAGCTTAGCCGCGCGGGGGGTTCAAGAGACCCAGTACTTC
j_call: TRBJ1-1; v_call: TRBV18; d_call: .; clone_size: .; cdr3_aa: CASSPAGTSNTEAFF; cdr3_nt: TGTGCCAGCTCACCGGCAGGGACTTCGAACACTGAAGCTTTCTTT
j_call: TRBJ2-7; v_call: TRBV19; d_call: .; clone_size: .; cdr3_aa: CASSAREQGSYEQYF; cdr3_nt: TGTGCCAGTAGTGCGAGGGAACAGGGTTCCTACGAGCAGTACTTC
j_call: TRBJ1-1; v_call: TRBV6-1; d_call: TRBD1; clone_size: many; cdr3_aa: CASSEYPYPGQGDVTNTEAFF; cdr3_nt: TGTGCCAGCAGTGAATACCCTTATCCGGGACAGGGGGACGTGACGAACACTGAAGCTTTCTTT
j_call: TRBJ1-5; v_call: TRBV2; d_call: .; clone_size: .; cdr3_aa: CASKKGGNGQPQHF; cdr3_nt: TGTGCCAGCAAGAAAGGGGGGAACGGGCAGCCCCAGCATTTT
j_call: TRBJ2-1; v_call: TRBV7-9; d_call: TRBD1; clone_size: few; cdr3_aa: CASSLVPDRGRNYNEQFF; cdr3_nt: TGTGCCAGCAGCTTAGTCCCCGACAGGGGGCGAAACTACAATGAGCAGTTCTTC
j_call: TRBJ2-3; v_call: TRBV12-3/TRBV12-4; d_call: TRBD2; clone_size: .; cdr3_aa: CASRIAGAFTDTQYF; cdr3_nt: TGTGCCAGCCGAATAGCGGGGGCCTTCACAGATACGCAGTATTTT
j_call: TRBJ2-7; v_call: TRBV7-2; d_call: TRBD1; clone_size: many; cdr3_aa: CASSLTGQTYEQYF; cdr3_nt: TGTGCCAGCAGCTTAACGGGACAGACCTACGAGCAGTACTTC
j_call: TRBJ1-1; v_call: TRBV5-6; d_call: TRBD1; clone_size: once; cdr3_aa: CASSLTGTAFTEAFF; cdr3_nt: TGTGCCAGCAGCTTAACCGGGACAGCGTTCACTGAAGCTTTCTTT
j_call: TRBJ2-5; v_call: TRBV7-3; d_call: .; clone_size: .; cdr3_aa: CASRRTEQETQYF; cdr3_nt: TGTGCCAGCAGACGGACAGAGCAAGAGACCCAGTACTTC
j_call: TRBJ1-2; v_call: TRBV6-5; d_call: .; clone_size: few; cdr3_aa: CASSDNTGWGGYTF; cdr3_nt: TGTGCCAGCAGTGATAATACAGGTTGGGGGGGCTACACCTTC
j_call: TRBJ1-2; v_call: TRBV6-1; d_call: .; clone_size: .; cdr3_aa: CASSETGTSYGYTF; cdr3_nt: TGTGCCAGCAGTGAGACAGGAACCTCCTATGGCTACACCTTC
j_call: TRBJ1-1; v_call: TRBV6-1; d_call: .; clone_size: few; cdr3_aa: CASRARDEAFF; cdr3_nt: TGTGCCAGCAGAGCAAGGGATGAAGCTTTCTTT
j_call: TRBJ1-2; v_call: TRBV18; d_call: .; clone_size: .; cdr3_aa: CASSPPVDYGYTF; cdr3_nt: TGTGCCAGCTCACCACCCGTCGACTATGGCTACACCTTC
j_call: TRBJ2-1; v_call: TRBV4-3; d_call: TRBD1; clone_size: few; cdr3_aa: CASSQSAGTGYNEQFF; cdr3_nt: TGCGCCAGCAGCCAATCTGCGGGGACAGGGTACAATGAGCAGTTCTTC
j_call: TRBJ2-2; v_call: TRBV12-3/TRBV12-4; d_call: TRBD1; clone_size: .; cdr3_aa: CASTGMRDRGTGELFF; cdr3_nt: TGTGCCAGCACGGGGATGAGGGACAGGGGGACCGGGGAGCTGTTTTTT
j_call: TRBJ1-1; v_call: TRBV7-9; d_call: .; clone_size: .; cdr3_aa: CASNPGKTEAFF; cdr3_nt: TGTGCCAGCAACCCGGGGAAGACTGAAGCTTTCTTT
j_call: TRBJ2-6; v_call: TRBV10-3; d_call: .; clone_size: .; cdr3_aa: CAISVNEWGSGANVLTF; cdr3_nt: TGTGCCATCAGTGTAAACGAATGGGGGTCTGGGGCCAACGTCCTGACTTTC
j_call: TRBJ2-7; v_call: TRBV6-1; d_call: .; clone_size: many; cdr3_aa: CASSILPPGQIYEQYF; cdr3_nt: TGTGCCAGCAGCATCCTCCCACCGGGACAAATCTACGAGCAGTACTTC
j_call: TRBJ2-5; v_call: TRBV7-2; d_call: .; clone_size: .; cdr3_aa: CASTPEGSQETQYF; cdr3_nt: TGTGCCAGCACTCCAGAGGGCAGCCAAGAGACCCAGTACTTC
j_call: TRBJ1-1; v_call: TRBV19; d_call: .; clone_size: many; cdr3_aa: CASSIGGANTEAFF; cdr3_nt: TGTGCCAGTAGTATAGGGGGCGCGAACACTGAAGCTTTCTTT
j_call: TRBJ1-1; v_call: TRBV7-4; d_call: .; clone_size: .; cdr3_aa: CASSLGRIGLQGTEAFF; cdr3_nt: TGTGCCAGCAGCTTAGGGAGGATTGGGCTCCAAGGGACTGAAGCTTTCTTT
j_call: TRBJ1-2; v_call: TRBV7-2; d_call: .; clone_size: .; cdr3_aa: CANSIYFGHYGYTF; cdr3_nt: TGTGCCAACAGCATTTATTTTGGGCACTATGGCTACACCTTC
j_call: TRBJ2-1; v_call: TRBV11-2; d_call: .; clone_size: .; cdr3_aa: CASSLERQGWANKQFF; cdr3_nt: TGTGCCAGCAGCTTAGAGCGGCAGGGATGGGCCAATAAGCAGTTCTTC
j_call: TRBJ1-1; v_call: TRBV7-9; d_call: .; clone_size: many; cdr3_aa: CASSPRSRTEAFF; cdr3_nt: TGTGCCAGCAGCCCCCGGAGTAGAACTGAAGCTTTCTTT
j_call: TRBJ1-3; v_call: TRBV2; d_call: TRBD1; clone_size: many; cdr3_aa: CASTETGGLGNTIYF; cdr3_nt: TGTGCCAGCACCGAGACAGGGGGGCTCGGAAACACCATATATTTT
j_call: TRBJ1-2; v_call: TRBV7-9; d_call: TRBD1; clone_size: .; cdr3_aa: CASSSGTGGAFYGYTF; cdr3_nt: TGTGCCAGCAGCTCCGGGACAGGGGGCGCGTTTTATGGCTACACCTTC
j_call: TRBJ1-5; v_call: TRBV5-8; d_call: .; clone_size: .; cdr3_aa: CASTDTAYSNQPQHF; cdr3_nt: TGTGCCAGCACGGACACCGCTTATAGCAATCAGCCCCAGCATTTT
j_call: TRBJ2-7; v_call: TRBV12-3/TRBV12-4; d_call: TRBD1; clone_size: .; cdr3_aa: CASSFQGERDEQYF; cdr3_nt: TGTGCCAGCAGTTTCCAGGGGGAGAGAGACGAGCAGTACTTC
j_call: TRBJ1-2; v_call: TRBV4-1; d_call: .; clone_size: .; cdr3_aa: CASSQDQGGTGYNYGYTF; cdr3_nt: TGCGCCAGCAGCCAAGACCAGGGTGGGACCGGTTATAACTATGGCTACACCTTC
j_call: TRBJ2-1; v_call: TRBV12-3/TRBV12-4; d_call: TRBD2; clone_size: .; cdr3_aa: CASSFSGGLLNEQFF; cdr3_nt: TGTGCCAGCAGTTTTTCCGGGGGACTACTCAATGAGCAGTTCTTC
j_call: TRBJ2-1; v_call: TRBV7-2; d_call: .; clone_size: many; cdr3_aa: CASSLITEQFF; cdr3_nt: TGTGCCAGCAGCTTAATTACCGAGCAGTTCTTC
j_call: TRBJ1-1; v_call: TRBV29-1; d_call: .; clone_size: few; cdr3_aa: CSVRPGQMNTEAFF; cdr3_nt: TGCAGCGTTCGACCAGGACAGATGAACACTGAAGCTTTCTTT
j_call: TRBJ2-7; v_call: TRBV9; d_call: .; clone_size: .; cdr3_aa: CASSAQDRPHEQYF; cdr3_nt: TGTGCCAGCAGCGCCCAGGACCGTCCGCACGAGCAGTACTTC
j_call: TRBJ2-2; v_call: TRBV5-1; d_call: .; clone_size: .; cdr3_aa: CASSLGRDRTGELFF; cdr3_nt: TGCGCCAGCAGCTTGGGGCGAGACAGGACCGGGGAGCTGTTTTTT
j_call: TRBJ1-5; v_call: TRBV13; d_call: .; clone_size: .; cdr3_aa: CASSLGNRRNQPQHF; cdr3_nt: TGTGCCAGCAGCTTAGGCAACAGGCGGAATCAGCCCCAGCATTTT
j_call: TRBJ2-7; v_call: TRBV4-2; d_call: .; clone_size: .; cdr3_aa: CASSSPETYEQYF; cdr3_nt: TGTGCCAGCAGCTCTCCAGAGACCTACGAGCAGTACTTC
j_call: TRBJ2-6; v_call: TRBV4-1; d_call: .; clone_size: .; cdr3_aa: CASSISGFGANVLTF; cdr3_nt: TGCGCCAGCAGTATTTCGGGGTTTGGGGCCAACGTCCTGACTTTC
j_call: TRBJ2-2; v_call: TRBV24-1; d_call: .; clone_size: few; cdr3_aa: CATGGAGTGELFF; cdr3_nt: TGTGCCACCGGGGGGGCCGGCACCGGGGAGCTGTTTTTT
j_call: TRBJ1-2; v_call: TRBV9; d_call: TRBD1; clone_size: .; cdr3_aa: CAVQGASGYTF; cdr3_nt: TGTGCCGTACAGGGGGCATCTGGCTACACCTTC
j_call: TRBJ2-5; v_call: TRBV6-5; d_call: .; clone_size: .; cdr3_aa: CASSPGERSQETQYF; cdr3_nt: TGTGCCAGCAGTCCCGGTGAAAGGTCCCAAGAGACCCAGTACTTC